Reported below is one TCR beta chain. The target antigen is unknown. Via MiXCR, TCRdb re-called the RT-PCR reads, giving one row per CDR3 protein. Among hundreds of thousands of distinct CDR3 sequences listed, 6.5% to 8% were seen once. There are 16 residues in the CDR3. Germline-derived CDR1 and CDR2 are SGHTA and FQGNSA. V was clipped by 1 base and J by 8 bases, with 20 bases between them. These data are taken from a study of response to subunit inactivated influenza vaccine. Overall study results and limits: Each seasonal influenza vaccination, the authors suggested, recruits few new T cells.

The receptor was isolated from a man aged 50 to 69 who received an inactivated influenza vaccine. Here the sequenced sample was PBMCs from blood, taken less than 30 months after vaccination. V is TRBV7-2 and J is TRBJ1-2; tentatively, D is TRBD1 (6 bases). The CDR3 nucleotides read TGTGCCAGCAGCTTAGGGTCTAGGCAGGGGATTAGAGGCTACACCTTC. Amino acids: CASSLGSRQGIRGYTF.